This T cell receptor (beta chain) was captured by sequencing in a study of shared clonotypes between healthy human individuals. Study-wide points: Some clonotypes were shared by all four sorted-subset donors, while others were not shared. The non-shared ones had lower generation probabilities than the shared ones. The sharing of 4.5% to 5% of naive CD4 clonotypes was seen across a handful of donors.

Data came from immunoSEQ multiplex PCR; TCRdb stores just in-frame clones and leaves some out. The sample holds over a million clones; less than 99% are singletons and the top ten take around 0.38%. The CDR3 has 15 amino acids. Per the germline V gene, CDR1 is SGHDT and CDR2 is YYEEEE. V was trimmed by 1 base and J by 3 bases, leaving 14 bases between them. Memory CD4+ cells were the fraction left after CD45RA+ naive selection. A remark on this clone: Its cognate antigen is unknown.

What was sequenced was naive CD4+ T cells sorted from blood. Sample subset: CD45RA+ positively selected. The chain carries TRBV5-6 and TRBJ2-7; D perhaps matches TRBD2 (6 bases). The receptor's source is a young man in good health. The CDR3 DNA sequence: TGTGCCAGCAGCTTGCTTGCGGGATTTGGCTACGAGCAGTACTTC. Its protein product is CASSLLAGFGYEQYF.